Presented here are 23 T cell receptor beta chains from one specimen sequenced in a study of blood T cell repertoires in COVID-19. Libraries were prepared by immunoSEQ multiplex PCR; TCRdb keeps only in-frame clonotypes and omits some of them. Of tens of thousands of clones in the sample, around 67% were seen once. The sequenced sample was peripheral blood. The source of these receptors is a woman in her 70s with acute or convalescent COVID-19.

This clone was observed once. The CDR3 DNA is TGTGCCAGCAGCTTAGGAGGATCGCAAGCTTTCTTT. It translates to CASSLGGSQAFF. The chain recombines TRBV5-5 with TRBJ1-1; D is undetermined. V shed 2 bases and J shed 9 bases, with 11 bases lying between them. CDR1 and CDR2 (germline): SGHKS, YYEKEE (reference sequence). The CDR3 has 12 residues.

The chain recombines TRBV6-4 with TRBJ2-6; D is perhaps TRBD1 (6 bases). Germline assignment: CDR1 MRHNA and CDR2 SNTAGT. V was clipped by 6 bases and J by 0 bases, with 12 bases between them. The CDR3 totals 16 residues. CDR3 sequence: CASSLTGFSGANVLTF. CDR3 DNA: TGTGCCAGCAGCTTGACAGGCTTCTCTGGGGCCAACGTCCTGACTTTC.

V and J are TRBV9 and TRBJ2-5; 8 bases are a match to TRBD2. CDR3 length: 16 residues. CDR1 SGDLS and CDR2 YYNGEE come from the germline V gene. With V trimmed by 2 bases and J by 4 bases, 10 bases remained unmatched. As DNA, the CDR3 is TGTGCCAGCAGCGTTGAATTGGCGGGGGGACGAGAGACCCAGTACTTC. It specifies CASSVELAGGRETQYF.

This chain links TRBV2 with TRBJ1-5; 9 nucleotides agree with TRBD1. Germline CDR1 SNHLY, CDR2 FYNNEI. After removal of 5 bases from V and 2 bases from J, the junction contained 7 bases not matched to a gene. This CDR3 comprises 16 residues. Here the CDR3 reads CASSTGTGMRNQPQHF. As DNA, the CDR3 is TGTGCCAGCAGTACCGGGACAGGGATGCGCAATCAGCCCCAGCATTTT.

This clone is a singleton in its sample. The rearrangement links TRBV5-1 to TRBJ1-6; TRBD1 might be the D (5 bases). CDR1 and CDR2 from the germline V gene are SGHRS and YFSETQ. Trimming cost V 5 bases and J 0 bases, with 12 bases left between them. This CDR3 is built from 16 residues. CDR3 bases: TGCGCCAGCAGGGGAGGGGCCGACTCCTATAATTCACCCCTCCACTTT. This encodes CASRGGADSYNSPLHF.

This sequence joins TRBV16 and TRBJ1-2; tentative D call: TRBD1 (6 bases). The germline CDR1 and CDR2 sequences are KGHSY and FQNENV. V lost 4 bases to trimming and J lost 8 bases, with 14 bases between them. CDR3 length equals 13 residues. CDR3: CASSPRQERGYTF. In nucleotides, the CDR3 is TGTGCCAGCAGCCCTAGACAGGAACGGGGCTACACCTTC.

This chain links TRBV18 with TRBJ2-7; 7 positions agree with TRBD1. The CDR3 is 13 residues long. V trimming: 5 bases; J trimming: 4 bases; junction bases outside the gene matches: 5. Germline values: CDR1 KGHSH, CDR2 LQKENI. The CDR3 DNA reads TGTGCCAGCTCAATAGGACAGGCTTACGAGCAGTACTTC. This gives the protein CASSIGQAYEQYF.

This CDR3 is CASSSGGLGDTQYF. In DNA form, the CDR3 reads TGTGCCAGTAGTTCAGGGGGTCTCGGAGATACGCAGTATTTT. The chain employs TRBV19 and TRBJ2-3; 7 positions match TRBD1. Trimming cost V 5 bases and J 5 bases; bases outside gene matches: 7. Germline V gene data show CDR1 as LNHDA and CDR2 as SQIVND (reference sequence). CDR3 length equals 14 residues.

The gene calls are TRBV19 and TRBJ2-3; 7 bases fit TRBD2. The CDR3 has 14 amino acids. Trimming cost V 6 bases and J 0 bases; bases outside gene matches: 3. Germline V gene data show CDR1 as LNHDA and CDR2 as SQIVND (reference sequence). Here the CDR3 DNA reads TGTGCCAGTAGCCTGGGGGGGAGCACAGATACGCAGTATTTT. Protein sequence: CASSLGGSTDTQYF.

This clone was detected a few times. The V gene is TRBV5-6, the J gene TRBJ1-1; tentatively, D is TRBD1 (6 bases). Germline assignment: CDR1 SGHDT and CDR2 YYEEEE. This CDR3 region has 16 residues. V dropped 0 bases and J dropped 4 bases, with 16 bases sitting between them. Here the CDR3 reads CASSLVEGVVSTEAFF. CDR3 DNA: TGTGCCAGCAGCTTGGTAGAGGGGGTAGTCAGCACTGAAGCTTTCTTT.

The V gene is TRBV10-2, the J gene TRBJ2-1; 12 nucleotides line up with TRBD2. J was trimmed by 10 bases and V by 4 bases; bases with no gene match: 8. Germline CDR1 and CDR2: WSHSY and SAAADI. The CDR3 sequence is 15 residues long. CDR3 residues: CASSASGGAWGEQFF. The CDR3 DNA follows: TGCGCCAGCAGTGCTAGCGGGGGGGCTTGGGGCGAGCAGTTCTTC.

The CDR3 protein is CASSENTEKLFF. The CDR3 DNA follows: TGTGCCAGCAGTGAGAACACTGAAAAACTGTTTTTT. This chain joins TRBV2 and TRBJ1-4, with D uncertain. CDR1 is SNHLY and CDR2 is FYNNEI in the germline V gene. There are 12 residues in the CDR3. The ends were cut back, 3 bases at V and 7 bases at J, with 6 bases in the middle.

The chain links TRBV2 to TRBJ1-4, with unresolved D. The V end lost 2 bases, the J end lost 0 bases, and 10 bases lay between the germline ends. CDR1 is SNHLY, CDR2 FYNNEI, per germline. This CDR3 comprises 16 residues. The CDR3 DNA reads TGTGCCAGCAGTGAATTACAGATAGCAACTAATGAAAAACTGTTTTTT. It codes for CASSELQIATNEKLFF.

The chain is built from TRBV2 and TRBJ1-5; 7 bases fit TRBD1. The V gene's germline CDR1 is SNHLY and CDR2 FYNNEI. The V and J ends lost 9 bases and 9 bases, in that order; junction bases with no gene match: 11. This CDR3 has 13 residues. The DNA of the CDR3 is TGTGCCAGTAGGTTCGACAGGGAAGGGCCCCAGCATTTT. Its translation is CASRFDREGPQHF.

The CDR3 loop reads CASSPGLAGPTDTQYF. CDR3 nucleotides: TGTGCCAGCTCACCGGGACTAGCGGGGCCCACAGATACGCAGTATTTT. V usage is TRBV18 and J usage is TRBJ2-3, with TRBD2 matching 13 bases. The CDR3 runs to 16 residues. The germline V gene encodes CDR1 KGHSH and CDR2 LQKENI. V lost 3 bases to trimming and J lost 2 bases; unmatched junction nucleotides: 2. The complete variable domain, with remaining parts taken from reference TRBV18 and TRBJ2-3, reads NAGVMQNPRHLVRRRGQEARLRCSPMKGHSHVYWYRQLPEEGLKFMVYLQKENIIDESGMPKERFSAEFPKEGPSILRIQQVVRGDSAAYFCASSPGLAGPTDTQYFGPGTRLTVL.

The V gene is TRBV29-1, the J gene TRBJ1-2; TRBD1 matches 7 bases. Germline assignment: CDR1 SQVTM and CDR2 ANQGSEA. The CDR3 runs to 14 residues. Unmatched junction bases numbered 5, after V lost 1 base and J lost 3 bases. The CDR3, as DNA: TGCAGCGTTGAAGGACAGGGACTTGACTATGGCTACACCTTC. Its translation is CSVEGQGLDYGYTF.

This chain uses TRBV6-5 with TRBJ2-1; possibly TRBD2 for D (7 bases). The V end was cut by 6 bases, the J end by 8 bases, with 20 bases between. Per the germline V gene, CDR1 is MNHEY and CDR2 is SVGAGI. This CDR3 has 15 residues. The CDR3 bases are TGTGCCAGCAGCCCAAGGAAGGGGGGGTTCGATGAGCAGTTCTTC. It codes for CASSPRKGGFDEQFF.

This chain joins TRBV11-3 and TRBJ2-5; 11 bases match TRBD2. V was clipped by 5 bases and J by 4 bases; unmatched bases: 6. The CDR3 has 15 residues. The germline gives CDR1 SGHNT, CDR2 YENEEA. CDR3 coding DNA: TGTGCCAGCAGCCAAGGGCTAGCGGGGGGAGAGACCCAGTACTTC. It yields the protein CASSQGLAGGETQYF.

V gene TRBV6-4 combines with J gene TRBJ2-1; TRBD1 agrees at 7 bases. Germline V CDR1 and CDR2: MRHNA, SNTAGT. The junction had 11 bases not matched to a gene; V was cut back by 5 bases and J by 7 bases. The CDR3 is 15 residues long. The DNA for the CDR3 is TGTGCCAGCAGTTTAACAGGGGCGGTCTTGAATGAGCAGTTCTTC. This sequence encodes CASSLTGAVLNEQFF.

This clone turned up a few times. The chain recombines TRBV3-1 (or the pseudogene TRBV3-2) with TRBJ2-7; 7 nucleotides align to TRBD2. Germline CDR1 is LGHDT and CDR2 is YNNKEL (reference sequence). The V and J ends lost 2 bases and 4 bases, in that order; junction bases with no gene match: 2. CDR3 size: 13 residues. CDR3 sequence reads: CASSQNGGYEQYV. CDR3 sequence (DNA): TGTGCCAGCAGCCAAAACGGGGGGTACGAGCAGTACGTC.

V and J are TRBV10-1 and TRBJ2-3, with a tentative D call TRBD2 (7 bases). The CDR3 consists of 14 residues. Looked up from germline, CDR1 is WNHNN and CDR2 is SYGVQD (reference sequence). Trimming pared 8 bases from V and 5 bases from J, leaving 17 bases between. CDR3 DNA sequence: TGCGCCAGCGCAAGGGCGGGGGCGGGAGATACGCAGTATTTT. Its protein is CASARAGAGDTQYF.

This chain joins TRBV11-3 and TRBJ2-5, with 9 bases lining up with TRBD2. CDR1 SGHNT and CDR2 YENEEA come from the germline V gene. The CDR3 totals 20 residues. Trimming cost V 4 bases and J 1 base; bases outside gene matches: 19. The CDR3: CASSSGISGGLYNSQETQYF. The CDR3, as DNA: TGTGCCAGCAGCTCCGGGATTAGCGGGGGTCTATATAATTCCCAAGAGACCCAGTACTTC.

The V call is TRBV2, the J call TRBJ1-1; D remains ambiguous. V lost 6 bases and J 7 bases, leaving 9 bases between the germline ends. This CDR3 has 11 residues. CDR1 and CDR2 from the germline V gene are SNHLY and FYNNEI. The CDR3 region has the DNA TGTGCCAGCAGCCCCCGGGATGAAGCTTTCTTT. Residues: CASSPRDEAFF.